What follows are 22 T cell receptor beta chains derived from one specimen sequenced in a study of liver allograft versus peripheral blood T cells (dated by TCRdb to about 2020). Background for the entire study: T cell receptor repertoires present within transplanted livers were compared with repertoires in the peripheral blood of liver transplant recipients.

Sequenced on an Illumina MiSeq. TCRdb reprocessed the public reads (quality trimming at Q25 with fastp, clone calling with MiXCR) and kept in-frame beta chains. Rows with a matching CDR3 protein are joined into one entry that keeps the most common DNA and genes. This sample lists over 9,000 distinct CDR3 sequences; approximately 26% were detected once. The top ten clonotypes cover about 8.5% of the sample. These TCRs come from a human patient who had a liver transplant. Because of the transplant, the T cells may be the graft donor's rather than the patient's own.

The J gene is TRBJ2-2, the V gene TRBV24-1; 9 nucleotides line up with TRBD1. This CDR3 spans 16 amino acids. CDR1 is KGHDR, CDR2 SFDVKD, per germline. V lost 5 bases, J lost 6 bases, and 9 bases stayed unmatched. The CDR3 region has the DNA TGTGCCACCAGTGCTTCTGGGACAGGGCTATCCGGGGAGCTGTTTTTT. It encodes CATSASGTGLSGELFF.

In its sample, this clonotype was seen a few times. The CDR3 bases are TGTGCCAGCAGTTACTCCGGACAGGGAGGGACAGATACGCAGTATTTT. This codes for CASSYSGQGGTDTQYF. V and J are TRBV6-6 and TRBJ2-3; possibly TRBD1 for D (8 bases). Trimming cost V 0 bases and J 3 bases, with 13 bases left between them. The CDR3 contains 16 residues. In germline, CDR1 is MNHNY, CDR2 SVGAGI (reference sequence).

In its sample, this clonotype ranks as medium-sized. This rearrangement joins TRBV28 to TRBJ1-4; D is undetermined. Trimming cost V 8 bases and J 6 bases, with 4 bases left between them. This CDR3 spans 10 amino acids. Per germline, CDR1 MDHEN and CDR2 SYDVKM. CDR3 in amino acids: CASSDEKLFF. In DNA, the CDR3 is TGTGCCAGCTCTGATGAAAAACTGTTTTTT.

This clonotype was seen a few times. The J gene is TRBJ2-7, the V gene TRBV19; no clear D gene. CDR1 and CDR2 from the germline V gene are LNHDA and SQIVND (reference sequence). Trimming took 7 bases from V and 1 from J, leaving 17 bases between them. The CDR3 consists of 15 residues. The CDR3 DNA follows: TGTGCCAGTACCCCCTCGGGCCAGGCGTCCTACGAGCAGTACTTC. It encodes CASTPSGQASYEQYF.

The sample holds many counts of this clonotype. The chain has TRBV12-3 or TRBV12-4 and TRBJ1-2; perhaps TRBD1 as D (6 bases). This CDR3 spans 15 amino acids. V was trimmed by 0 bases and J by 8 bases, leaving 16 bases between them. The CDR3 coding sequence is TGTGCCAGCAGTTTAGCGGGAGCCAGGGGTTTCGGCTACACCTTC. Amino acid sequence: CASSLAGARGFGYTF.

This clonotype was counted at least ten times. The CDR3 sequence: CASNIQGGYGYTF. CDR3 coding DNA: TGTGCCAGCAACATTCAGGGGGGGTATGGCTACACCTTC. The chain carries TRBV28 and TRBJ1-2; 7 bases fit TRBD1. The V segment lost 7 bases and the J segment 5 bases; nucleotides outside the gene matches: 7. Per the germline V gene, CDR1 is MDHEN and CDR2 is SYDVKM. This CDR3 region has 13 residues.

Sample share makes this clonotype medium-sized. The chain has TRBV29-1 and TRBJ1-5, with 8 positions matching TRBD1. The CDR3 totals 13 residues. CDR1 SQVTM and CDR2 ANQGSEA come from the germline V gene. V lost 6 bases to trimming and J lost 4 bases; unmatched junction nucleotides: 5. The CDR3 sequence: CSVGDRRNQPQHF. The CDR3 DNA follows: TGCAGCGTCGGGGACAGGAGAAATCAGCCCCAGCATTTT.

This chain uses TRBV7-9 with TRBJ1-1; D is unresolved. Germline CDR1 SEHNR, CDR2 FQNEAQ (reference sequence). The V and J ends lost 5 bases and 1 base respectively, with 14 bases between them. The CDR3 has 15 amino acids. The CDR3 region is CASSPRSSGNTEAFF. CDR3 DNA: TGTGCCAGCAGCCCCCGCTCGTCTGGGAACACTGAAGCTTTCTTT.

Concerning this clonotype itself: This may be a read error, as it is one base from a much larger clone. The conserved phenylalanine or tryptophan is not found at the CDR3 terminus, so this likely reflects a read error. For the CDR3, the DNA is TGTGCCAGCAGCTTATGGCTTCGGGCTGGAAACACCATATATCTT. Its translation: CASSLWLRAGNTIYL. V and J are TRBV7-2 and TRBJ1-3; the D is unclear. Germline V gene sequence: CDR1 SGHTA, CDR2 FQGNSA. V was trimmed by 2 bases and J by 2 bases, leaving 10 bases between them. This CDR3 has 15 residues.

The chain employs TRBV15 and TRBJ1-5, with TRBD1 matching over 9 bases. Germline loops: CDR1 LNHNV, CDR2 YYDKDF (reference sequence). The CDR3 has 15 amino acids. The ends lost 5 bases at V and 6 bases at J; junction bases unmatched: 8. The CDR3 region has the DNA TGTGCCACCAGCTCCGGGACAGGGAATTTTCAGCCCCAGCATTTT. Translation gives CATSSGTGNFQPQHF.

This clonotype was seen a single time. The V and J genes are TRBV11-3 and TRBJ1-1; D unclear. Per germline, CDR1 SGHNT and CDR2 YENEEA. The CDR3 runs 13 residues. V gave up 5 bases and J gave up 4 bases, with 11 bases separating them. The CDR3 region has the DNA TGTGCCAGCAGCCTAGGTCCGGGCACTGAAGCTTTCTTT. Amino acids: CASSLGPGTEAFF.

This clonotype was found many times. The V call is TRBV20-1, the J call TRBJ2-3; D unresolved. V lost 1 base and J lost 0, with 8 bases in between. The germline V gene has CDR1 DFQATT and CDR2 SNEGSKA (reference sequence). This CDR3 region has 14 residues. The CDR3: CSARAGGSTDTQYF. CDR3 in DNA: TGCAGTGCTAGAGCGGGCGGAAGCACAGATACGCAGTATTTT.

CDR3 loop: CASSYSGVHEQYF. Here the CDR3 DNA reads TGTGCCAGCAGTTACTCAGGGGTTCACGAGCAGTACTTC. The chain combines TRBV6-2 or TRBV6-3 with TRBJ2-7; tentatively, D is TRBD1 (5 bases). Trimming took off 0 bases at V and 5 bases at J, with 8 bases between the two ends. This CDR3 has 13 amino acids. Germline CDR1 and CDR2: MNHEY and SVGEGT.

This clonotype ranks as medium-sized. The genes are TRBV6-1 and TRBJ2-6; 8 positions match TRBD1. The CDR3 is 16 amino acids. After removal of 1 base from V and 4 bases from J, the junction contained 3 bases not matched to a gene. Germline V gives CDR1 MNHNS, CDR2 SASEGT. The CDR3 spells CASSEEGQVGANVLTF. For the CDR3, the DNA is TGTGCCAGCAGTGAAGAGGGACAGGTCGGGGCCAACGTCCTGACTTTC.

The chain recombines TRBV28 with TRBJ1-1, with 8 bases identical to TRBD1. Trimming took 4 bases from V and 4 from J; bases not matched to a gene: 11. The germline V gene has CDR1 MDHEN and CDR2 SYDVKM. This CDR3 region has 16 residues. CDR3 amino acids: CASSSLQGGFFTEAFF. CDR3 coding DNA: TGTGCCAGCAGTTCGTTACAGGGGGGATTTTTCACTGAAGCTTTCTTT.

V gene TRBV12-3 or TRBV12-4 combines with J gene TRBJ2-2; weak D call: TRBD1 (5 bases). CDR3 length equals 15 residues. Trimming pared 1 base from V and 4 bases from J, leaving 10 bases between. The CDR3 loop is CASSLGGAVTGELFF. Here the CDR3 DNA reads TGTGCCAGCAGTTTAGGGGGCGCGGTCACCGGGGAGCTGTTTTTT.

The J gene is TRBJ1-1, the V gene TRBV5-4; maybe TRBD1 (5 bases). This CDR3 has 14 residues. The V end lost 4 bases, the J end lost 4 bases, and 14 bases lay between the germline ends. Germline-derived CDR1 and CDR2 are SGHNT and YYREEE (reference sequence). The CDR3 DNA sequence: TGTGCCAGCAGCCGGGACGGACGGATCACTGAAGCTTTCTTT. This encodes CASSRDGRITEAFF.

The chain joins TRBV20-1 to TRBJ2-4; 9 nucleotides match TRBD2. The CDR3 runs 14 residues. Germline loops: CDR1 DFQATT, CDR2 SNEGSKA (reference sequence). The J segment lost 4 bases and the V segment lost 1 base, leaving 2 bases of the junction unmatched. The CDR3 spells CSARVAGAKNIQYF. The DNA for the CDR3 is TGCAGTGCTAGAGTAGCGGGGGCGAAAAACATTCAGTACTTC.

This clonotype was seen ten or more times. The chain has TRBV6-2 or TRBV6-3 and TRBJ1-5, with TRBD1 matching 7 bases. The CDR3 is 13 amino acids. J gave up 4 bases and V 7 bases, and 4 bases lay outside the gene matches. Per the germline V gene, CDR1 is MNHEY and CDR2 is SVGEGT. CDR3 bases: TGTGCCAGCATGGACAGGATTAATCAGCCCCAGCATTTT. Amino acid sequence: CASMDRINQPQHF.

This clonotype was seen only once. The V call is TRBV10-3, the J call TRBJ2-2, with D possibly being TRBD1 (5 bases). The CDR3 has 14 amino acids. V was shortened by 6 bases and J by 2 bases, with 10 bases between the two germline ends. The germline CDR1 and CDR2 sequences are ENHRY and SYGVKD. The CDR3 DNA follows: TGTGCCATCAGGGCGGACACTAACACCGGGGAGCTGTTTTTT. Translated: CAIRADTNTGELFF.

The chain joins TRBV19 to TRBJ2-5; D uncertain. The CDR3 sequence is 14 residues long. The germline CDR1 and CDR2 sequences are LNHDA and SQIVND (reference sequence). Between the trimmed V and J ends, which lost 1 base and 5 bases, there was a span of 11 bases. The chain's CDR3 is CASSIALGRETQYF. The CDR3 nucleotides read TGTGCCAGTAGTATAGCTTTAGGGCGGGAGACCCAGTACTTC.

In its sample, this clonotype was seen many times. The V call is TRBV12-3 or TRBV12-4, the J call TRBJ2-2; 11 nucleotides match TRBD2. V dropped 2 bases and J dropped 7; count of bases not matched to a gene: 3. This CDR3 comprises 15 residues. The CDR3 protein is CASSLTSGSLGELFF. The CDR3, as DNA: TGTGCCAGCAGTTTAACTAGCGGGAGCCTCGGGGAGCTGTTTTTT.